Presented here are 14 T cell receptor beta chains from one specimen sequenced in a study of identical twins. Each CDR3 protein gets one entry after TCRdb re-called the 5' RACE reads with MiXCR. This table holds about 530,000 distinct CDR3 sequences, 13% to 15% found once. These data are also associated with another study on yellow fever vaccine responses in identical twins.

Input material: CD4+ T cells sorted from blood. These receptors all come from a woman aged 18-30 years in good health.

This sequence joins TRBV5-1 and TRBJ2-2; D may be TRBD2 (5 bases). The CDR3 is 13 residues long. V was clipped by 4 bases and J by 7 bases, with 11 bases between them. The germline V gene has CDR1 SGHRS and CDR2 YFSETQ. The CDR3 DNA reads as TGCGCCAGCAGCCGGACTGCGAGCGGGGAGCTGTTTTTT. It is translated as CASSRTASGELFF.

CDR3 DNA: TGTGCCAGCAGCAAAAAGAGCAGGCTCTCTGGGGCCAACGTCCTGACTTTC. It codes for CASSKKSRLSGANVLTF. The V gene is TRBV21-1, the J gene TRBJ2-6. TRBV21-1 is deemed a pseudogene. The CDR3 contains 17 residues.

The chain has TRBV20-1 and TRBJ2-1, with D unresolved. Germline assignment: CDR1 DFQATT and CDR2 SNEGSKA (reference sequence). V was clipped by 3 bases and J by 4 bases, with 7 bases between them. The CDR3 extends over 12 amino acids. CDR3 coding DNA: TGCAGTGCTAGCCAGGATTACAATGAGCAGTTCTTC. Its translation: CSASQDYNEQFF.

The genes are TRBV6-6 and TRBJ2-1; D is unresolved. The V gene's germline CDR1 is MNHNY and CDR2 SVGAGI (reference sequence). This CDR3 is built from 12 residues. V was cut by 0 bases and J by 9 bases, with 6 bases left in between. CDR3 coding DNA: TGTGCCAGCAGTTACTCAGTAGGTGAGCAGTTCTTC. The encoded protein is CASSYSVGEQFF.

V and J are TRBV2 and TRBJ2-7, with TRBD2 matching over 7 bases. After removal of 4 bases from V and 3 bases from J, the junction contained 0 bases not matched to a gene. CDR3 length: 12 residues. Germline loops: CDR1 SNHLY, CDR2 FYNNEI. The CDR3 loop is CASSAGGYEQYF. The CDR3 DNA reads as TGTGCCAGCAGTGCGGGGGGCTACGAGCAGTACTTC. Together with reference TRBV2 and TRBJ2-7, the CDR3 gives the full variable domain: EPEVTQTPSHQVTQMGQEVILRCVPISNHLYFYWYRQILGQKVEFLVSFYNNEISEKSEIFDDQFSVERPDGSNFTLKIRSTKLEDSAMYFCASSAGGYEQYFGPGTRLTVT.

This clonotype was recorded many times. This chain connects TRBV20-1 to TRBJ1-1; the D gene is possibly TRBD1 (5 bases). The CDR3 spans 13 residues. In germline, CDR1 is DFQATT, CDR2 SNEGSKA (reference sequence). The V and J ends lost 2 bases and 5 bases respectively, with 12 bases between them. The CDR3 loop is CSARPGARTEAFF. The CDR3 coding sequence is TGCAGTGCTAGACCCGGGGCGCGGACTGAAGCTTTCTTT.

This clonotype was picked up a small number of times. The J gene is TRBJ2-2, the V gene TRBV9, with 10 bases matching TRBD2. The CDR3 sequence is 15 residues long. Trimming cost V 4 bases and J 8 bases; bases outside gene matches: 8. CDR1 is SGDLS, CDR2 YYNGEE, per germline. The CDR3 reads CASSRYSGGIGELFF. The DNA of the CDR3 is TGTGCCAGCAGCCGATATAGCGGGGGGATAGGGGAGCTGTTTTTT.

J is TRBJ2-1 and V is TRBV24-1; tentatively, D is TRBD1 (5 bases). Germline V gene lookup returns CDR1 KGHDR and CDR2 SFDVKD. The CDR3 has 13 residues. V was pared by 7 bases and J by 5 bases, with 11 bases between. In DNA, the CDR3 is TGTGCCACCAGGAAGGGGATGGACAATGAGCAGTTCTTC. Amino acids: CATRKGMDNEQFF.

The chain links TRBV3-1 to TRBJ1-1; tentatively, D is TRBD1 (6 bases). V lost 0 bases and J 5 bases, leaving 13 bases between the germline ends. The germline V gene encodes CDR1 LGHDT and CDR2 YNNKEL (reference sequence). The CDR3 covers 15 residues. CDR3 in DNA: TGTGCCAGCAGCCAAGAACAGGGAGGACAAACTGAAGCTTTCTTT. This gives the protein CASSQEQGGQTEAFF.

This clonotype was counted a few times. The chain couples TRBV27 to TRBJ2-4, with D possibly being TRBD2 (5 bases). With 7 bases removed from V and 2 bases from J, the gap between germline ends came to 15 bases. Germline V gives CDR1 MNHEY, CDR2 SMNVEV (reference sequence). This CDR3 is 15 amino acids long. The CDR3 protein is CASTSLDGTKNIQYF. The CDR3 nucleotides read TGTGCCAGCACCTCCTTGGACGGGACCAAAAACATTCAGTACTTC.

In its sample, this clonotype was seen many times. This chain uses TRBV3-1 with TRBJ2-1, with 14 bases matching TRBD2. This CDR3 contains 18 residues. Germline V lookup: CDR1 LGHDT, CDR2 YNNKEL (reference sequence). Trimming at V came to 6 bases and at J to 10 bases, leaving 17 bases not matched to a gene. CDR3 sequence: CASSPGLAGEFGKWEQFF. The DNA of the CDR3 is TGTGCCAGCAGTCCGGGACTAGCGGGAGAATTCGGGAAATGGGAGCAGTTCTTC.

This clonotype has a handful of counts. J is TRBJ2-2 and V is TRBV4-1; D unresolved. The length of the CDR3 is 13 residues. Germline assignment: CDR1 MGHRA and CDR2 YSYEKL. V was shortened by 7 bases and J by 5 bases, with 11 bases between the two germline ends. CDR3 coding DNA: TGCGCCAGCAAGGCCCTCGGGACCGGGGAGCTGTTTTTT. Residues: CASKALGTGELFF.

Here the CDR3 reads CASSLGALTSGVGTQYF. In nucleotides, the CDR3 is TGCGCCAGCAGCTTGGGTGCGTTGACTAGCGGGGTTGGTACGCAGTATTTT. The V gene is TRBV5-1, the J gene TRBJ2-3; 11 bases match TRBD2. CDR1 is SGHRS, CDR2 YFSETQ, per germline. The V gene end was trimmed by 0 bases and the J gene end by 8 bases; junction bases not matched to a gene: 11. There are 17 residues in the CDR3.

The chain links TRBV5-1 to TRBJ2-3; TRBD2 aligns across 7 bases. The V and J ends lost 4 bases and 2 bases, in that order; junction bases with no gene match: 7. Germline CDR1 is SGHRS and CDR2 is YFSETQ. CDR3 length: 15 amino acids. The CDR3 coding sequence is TGCGCCAGCAGCCCTATCGGGACTAACACAGATACGCAGTATTTT. Protein product: CASSPIGTNTDTQYF. The entire variable domain, with the rest obtained from reference TRBV5-1 and TRBJ2-3, is as follows: KAGVTQTPRYLIKTRGQQVTLSCSPISGHRSVSWYQQTPGQGLQFLFEYFSETQRNKGNFPGRFSGRQFSNSRSEMNVSTLELGDSALYLCASSPIGTNTDTQYFGPGTRLTVL.